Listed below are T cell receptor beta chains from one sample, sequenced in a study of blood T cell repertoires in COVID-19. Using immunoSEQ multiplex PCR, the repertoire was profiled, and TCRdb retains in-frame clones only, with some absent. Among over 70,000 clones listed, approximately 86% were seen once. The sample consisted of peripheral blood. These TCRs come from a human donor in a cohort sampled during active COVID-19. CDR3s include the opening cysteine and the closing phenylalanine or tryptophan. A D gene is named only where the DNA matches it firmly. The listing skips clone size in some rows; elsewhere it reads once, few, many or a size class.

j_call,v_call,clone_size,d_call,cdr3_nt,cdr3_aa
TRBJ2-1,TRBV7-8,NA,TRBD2,TGTGCCAGCAGCTCTCAGCGGGGGGGCTACAATGAGCAGTTCTTC,CASSSQRGGYNEQFF
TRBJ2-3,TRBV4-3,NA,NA,TGCGCCAGCAGCCAAGATCTAGGGACAATGGGAGATACGCAGTATTTT,CASSQDLGTMGDTQYF
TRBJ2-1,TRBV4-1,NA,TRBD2,TGCGCCAGCAGCCTCGTATCGGGAGGTCTCTACAATGAGCAGTTCTTC,CASSLVSGGLYNEQFF
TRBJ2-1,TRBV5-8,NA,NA,TGTGCCAGCAGCTTGCCTGACCTAATAGCCAATGAGCAGTTCTTC,CASSLPDLIANEQFF
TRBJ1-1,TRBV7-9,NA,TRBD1,TGTGCCAGCAGCTTTCAGGGGGCGACTGAAGCTTTCTTT,CASSFQGATEAFF
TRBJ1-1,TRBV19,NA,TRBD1,TGTGCCAGTAGTAGACAGGGGGCTGCGCACACTGAAGCTTTCTTT,CASSRQGAAHTEAFF
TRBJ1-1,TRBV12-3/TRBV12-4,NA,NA,TGTGCCAGCAGTTTACCCCCGGGCACTGAAGCTTTCTTT,CASSLPPGTEAFF
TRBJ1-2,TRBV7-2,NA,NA,TGTGCCAGCAGCTTAGGGGCAGGGTCGAAAGGCTACACCTTC,CASSLGAGSKGYTF
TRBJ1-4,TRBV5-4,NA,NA,TGTGCCAGCAGCGAGAGGACAGCCTATAATGAAAAACTGTTTTTT,CASSERTAYNEKLFF
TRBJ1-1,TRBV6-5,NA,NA,TGTGCCAATCGAGGGTCGCCGGGGGATACTGAAGCTTTCTTT,CANRGSPGDTEAFF
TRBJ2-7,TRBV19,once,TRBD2,TGTGCCAGTAGTTCCCCGGGACTAGCGAGGGAGCAGTACTTC,CASSSPGLAREQYF
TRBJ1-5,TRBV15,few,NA,TGTGCCACCAGCAGAGAGAGGGTCGGCCAGCCCCAGCATTTT,CATSRERVGQPQHF
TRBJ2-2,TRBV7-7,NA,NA,TGTGCTAGCAGCGCGACAGTAGCCGGGGAGCTGTTTTTT,CASSATVAGELFF
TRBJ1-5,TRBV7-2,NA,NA,TGTGCCAGCAGCTTAGGAATTTTGGAGGTAAACAGTCAGCCCCAGCATTTT,CASSLGILEVNSQPQHF
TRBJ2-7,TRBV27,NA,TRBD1,TGTGCCAGCAGTACCACAGGTGGGGGGACAGGGGTCTACGAGCAGTACTTC,CASSTTGGGTGVYEQYF
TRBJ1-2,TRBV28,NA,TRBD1,TGTGCCAATTGGGACAGGGGAATTCGTGGCTACACCTTC,CANWDRGIRGYTF
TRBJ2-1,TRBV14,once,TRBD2,TGTGCCAGCAGCCGGGGACTAGCCTCGAATGAGCAGTTCTTC,CASSRGLASNEQFF
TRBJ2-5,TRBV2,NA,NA,TGTGCCAGCAGTGGATCCGGGGGGCGCCGGGAGACCCAGTACTTC,CASSGSGGRRETQYF
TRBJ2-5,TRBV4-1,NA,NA,TGCGCCAGCAGCTCACTTACAGGGTCAAGAGAGACCCAGTACTTC,CASSSLTGSRETQYF
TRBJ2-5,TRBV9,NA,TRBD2,TGTGCCAGCAGCTCAAGCTGGGCGGGGGTTGGAGGAGAGACCCAGTACTTC,CASSSSWAGVGGETQYF
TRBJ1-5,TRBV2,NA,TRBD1,TGTGCCAGCAGTGGTGTGACAGGGTTGTGGCAGCCCCAGCATTTT,CASSGVTGLWQPQHF
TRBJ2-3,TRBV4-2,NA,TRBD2,TGTGCCAGCAGCCAACTGGGACGAGCGGGAGCCGGCACAGATACGCAGTATTTT,CASSQLGRAGAGTDTQYF
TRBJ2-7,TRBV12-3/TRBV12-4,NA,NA,TGTGCCAGCAGTTTAGCCAGGTTCGAGCAGTACTTC,CASSLARFEQYF
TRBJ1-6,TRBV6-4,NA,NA,TGTGCCAGCAGTGAACTTCCCGGACAATATAATTCACCCCTCCACTTT,CASSELPGQYNSPLHF
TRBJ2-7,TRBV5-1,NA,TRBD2,TGCGCCAGCAGCGAAAGCGGGGGCGCCTCCTACGAGCAGTACTTC,CASSESGGASYEQYF
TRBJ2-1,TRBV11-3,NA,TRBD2,TGTGCCAGCAGCTTAGCGGGGGGAAGCTCCTACAATGAGCAGTTCTTC,CASSLAGGSSYNEQFF
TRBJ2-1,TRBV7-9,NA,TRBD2,TGTGCCAGCAGTTCACGGACTAGCGGGTTTACCTCCTACAATGAGCAGTTCTTC,CASSSRTSGFTSYNEQFF
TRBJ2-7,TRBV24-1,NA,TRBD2,TGTGCCACCAGTGACGGGACTAGCGGGAGAACAATCCACGAGCAGTACTTC,CATSDGTSGRTIHEQYF
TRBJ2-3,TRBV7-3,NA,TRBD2,TGTGCCAGCAGCTTATCACTTCTGAGCGGGGGAAGCACAGATACGCAGTATTTT,CASSLSLLSGGSTDTQYF
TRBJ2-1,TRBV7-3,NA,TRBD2,TGTGCCAGCAGCTTAACAGTAACTAGCGGAGATTCAAGCTCCTACAATGAGCAGTTCTTC,CASSLTVTSGDSSSYNEQFF
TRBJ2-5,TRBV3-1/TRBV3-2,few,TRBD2,TGTGCCAGCAGCCAAGATTTAAGGGTCGGGGGGGCTCGGTCAGAGACCCAGTACTTC,CASSQDLRVGGARSETQYF
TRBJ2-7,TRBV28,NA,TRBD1,TGTGCCAGCAGTCTCTTACCAGGACAGGGTGTCTACGAGCAGTACTTC,CASSLLPGQGVYEQYF
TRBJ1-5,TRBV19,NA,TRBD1,TGTGCCAGTAGTGGGACAGGAAAGCAGCCCCAGCATTTT,CASSGTGKQPQHF
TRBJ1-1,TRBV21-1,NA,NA,TGTGCCAGCAGCGAGCAGGGGGCAGGTAGCACTGAAGCTTTCTTT,CASSEQGAGSTEAFF
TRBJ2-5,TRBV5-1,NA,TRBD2,TGCGCCAGCAGCTTGTTTGCTAGCGGGCAAGAGACCCAGTACTTC,CASSLFASGQETQYF
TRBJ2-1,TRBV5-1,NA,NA,TGCGCCAGCAGCTTGGCCGAGAATGAGCAGTTCTTC,CASSLAENEQFF
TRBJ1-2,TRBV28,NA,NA,TGTGCCAGCAGTTTTTTTCTCGACAAGAACGATGGCTACACCTTC,CASSFFLDKNDGYTF
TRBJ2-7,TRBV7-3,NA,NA,TGTGCCAGCAGTATAACTTCTAGCTCCTACGAGCAGTACTTC,CASSITSSSYEQYF
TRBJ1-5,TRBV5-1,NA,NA,TGCGCCAGCAGCCCAGGGGGCAATCAGCCCCAGCATTTT,CASSPGGNQPQHF
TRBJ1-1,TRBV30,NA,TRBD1,TGTGGAACTGGACGGGACAGGGCTAACATGAACACTGAAGCTTTCTTT,CGTGRDRANMNTEAFF
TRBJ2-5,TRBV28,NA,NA,TGTGCCAGCAGTTTCACGGCGGAGGGGCGGGAGACCCAGTACTTC,CASSFTAEGRETQYF
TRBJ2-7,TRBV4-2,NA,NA,TGTGCCAGCAGCCAAGATAGGCGACAAGCCGAGCAGTACTTC,CASSQDRRQAEQYF
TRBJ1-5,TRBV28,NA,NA,TGTGCCAGCAGCACCCCTCACAGAACTTATCAGCCCCAGCATTTT,CASSTPHRTYQPQHF
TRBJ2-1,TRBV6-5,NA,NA,TGTGCCAGCAGGTCGCACAGGCCACCCTACAATGAGCAGTTCTTC,CASRSHRPPYNEQFF
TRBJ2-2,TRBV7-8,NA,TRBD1,TGTGCCAGCAGCCAGTCCCGGACAGGAGACACCGGGGAGCTGTTTTTT,CASSQSRTGDTGELFF
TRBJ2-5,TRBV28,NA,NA,TGTGCCAGCACCCGAGGCCGGGAGGAGACCCAGTACTTC,CASTRGREETQYF
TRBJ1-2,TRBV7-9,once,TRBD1,TGTGCCAGCAGCCGACAGGGGGCCAGCTATGGCTACACCTTC,CASSRQGASYGYTF
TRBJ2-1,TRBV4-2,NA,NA,TGTGCCAGCAGCTTTTCGGCCTCCGGGAGAAACTACAATGAGCAGTTCTTC,CASSFSASGRNYNEQFF
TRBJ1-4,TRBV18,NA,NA,TGTGCCAGCTCACCCCGGTCGGGGGGAACTAATGAAAAACTGTTTTTT,CASSPRSGGTNEKLFF